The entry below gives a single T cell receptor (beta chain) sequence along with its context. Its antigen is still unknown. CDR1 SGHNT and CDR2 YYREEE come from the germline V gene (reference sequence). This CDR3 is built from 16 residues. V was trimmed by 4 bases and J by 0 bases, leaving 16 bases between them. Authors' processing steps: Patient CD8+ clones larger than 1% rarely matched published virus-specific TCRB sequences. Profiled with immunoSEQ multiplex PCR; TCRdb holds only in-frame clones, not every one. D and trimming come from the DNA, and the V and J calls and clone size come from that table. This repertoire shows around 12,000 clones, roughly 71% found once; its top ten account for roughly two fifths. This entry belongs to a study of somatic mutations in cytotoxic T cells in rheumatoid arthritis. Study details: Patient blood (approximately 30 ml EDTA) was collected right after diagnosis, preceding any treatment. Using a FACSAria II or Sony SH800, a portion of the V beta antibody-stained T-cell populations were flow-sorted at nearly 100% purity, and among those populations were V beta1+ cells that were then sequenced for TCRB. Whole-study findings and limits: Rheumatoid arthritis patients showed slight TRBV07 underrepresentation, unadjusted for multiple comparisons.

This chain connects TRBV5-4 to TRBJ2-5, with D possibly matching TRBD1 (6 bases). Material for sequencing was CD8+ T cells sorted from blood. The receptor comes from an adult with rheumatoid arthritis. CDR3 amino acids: CASSRRDTMYQETQYF. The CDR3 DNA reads TGTGCCAGCAGCCGACGGGACACAATGTACCAAGAGACCCAGTACTTC.